This T cell receptor beta chain was captured in a study of OX40 agonist ivuxolimab in advanced cancers. Enrollment shut out patients with autoimmune disease history or systemic immunosuppression. This CDR3 comprises 17 residues. The J segment lost 0 bases and the V segment lost 6 bases, leaving 12 bases of the junction unmatched. Germline V gene data show CDR1 as WNHNN and CDR2 as SYGVQD (reference sequence). The repertoire was sequenced with immunoSEQ multiplex PCR; TCRdb's copy has only in-frame clones and lacks some. This sample has tens of thousands of clones, with about 85% found just once. This clonotype was obtained from an adult with an advanced solid tumor such as melanoma, head and neck, liver or kidney cancer. The chain has TRBV10-1 and TRBJ2-3, with TRBD1 matching over 7 bases. The specimen comprised CD4+ or CD8+ T cells sorted from blood, sampled in a trial of the OX40 agonist ivuxolimab. The CDR3 region is CASRLRVDRVSTDTQYF. The DNA for the CDR3 is TGCGCCAGCAGGCTAAGGGTAGACAGGGTTAGCACAGATACGCAGTATTTT.